This TCR beta chain came from a study of blood T cell repertoires in COVID-19. For the study at large: T cells, B-cell-depleted T cells, or PBMCs supplied cDNA or gDNA.

Germline assignment: CDR1 MNHEY and CDR2 SVGAGI. The V and J ends lost 5 bases and 0 bases, in that order; junction bases with no gene match: 5. The CDR3 is made up of 15 amino acids. Source study methods: Researchers report that nucleated cell counts were estimated from reference gene primer amplification. Clones were read by immunoSEQ multiplex PCR, and TCRdb kept only the in-frame ones, dropping some. V, J and clone size are taken as reported in that table, and D and trimming were inferred from the DNA itself. The sample has about 130,000 clones; roughly 88% are singletons. This TCR came from a woman older than 75 with acute or convalescent COVID-19. Sequenced input: peripheral blood. The chain carries TRBV6-5 and TRBJ2-5, with 8 bases that match TRBD1. CDR3 nucleotide sequence: TGTGCCAGCAGTAGATGGACAGGGTACCAAGAGACCCAGTACTTC. Translation gives CASSRWTGYQETQYF.